This T cell receptor (beta chain) was found in a study of blood T cell repertoires in COVID-19. Authors' data handling: How many nucleated cells were present was estimated from reference gene primer amplification. Sequencing used immunoSEQ multiplex PCR; TCRdb keeps in-frame clones, though not all of them. The DNA gave D and trimming, while V, J and clone size come from that table. The profile shows 190,000 or so clones, around four fifths of them singletons. The CDR3 is made up of 14 amino acids. In germline, CDR1 is SGHRS, CDR2 YFSETQ. Trimming left V 0 bases short and J 6 bases short, with 10 bases between.

The receptor was isolated from a man in his 60s with COVID-19, enrolled during active disease. Sequencing was performed on peripheral blood. This chain uses TRBV5-1 with TRBJ2-1; TRBD2 might be the D (6 bases). The CDR3 DNA reads as TGCGCCAGCAGCTTGGTTGGAGGGAGCAATGAGCAGTTCTTC. This codes for CASSLVGGSNEQFF.